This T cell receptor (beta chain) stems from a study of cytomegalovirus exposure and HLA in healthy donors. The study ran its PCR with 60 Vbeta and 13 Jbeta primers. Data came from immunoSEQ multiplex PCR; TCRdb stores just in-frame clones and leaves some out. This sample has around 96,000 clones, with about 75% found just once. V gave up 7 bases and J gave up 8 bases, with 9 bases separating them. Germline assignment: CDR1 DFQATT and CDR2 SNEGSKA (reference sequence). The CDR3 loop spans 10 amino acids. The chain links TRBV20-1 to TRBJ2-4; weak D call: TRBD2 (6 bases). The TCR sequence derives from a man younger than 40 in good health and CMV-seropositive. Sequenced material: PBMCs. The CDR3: CSVGGDIQYF. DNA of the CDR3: TGCAGTGTCGGAGGGGACATTCAGTACTTC.